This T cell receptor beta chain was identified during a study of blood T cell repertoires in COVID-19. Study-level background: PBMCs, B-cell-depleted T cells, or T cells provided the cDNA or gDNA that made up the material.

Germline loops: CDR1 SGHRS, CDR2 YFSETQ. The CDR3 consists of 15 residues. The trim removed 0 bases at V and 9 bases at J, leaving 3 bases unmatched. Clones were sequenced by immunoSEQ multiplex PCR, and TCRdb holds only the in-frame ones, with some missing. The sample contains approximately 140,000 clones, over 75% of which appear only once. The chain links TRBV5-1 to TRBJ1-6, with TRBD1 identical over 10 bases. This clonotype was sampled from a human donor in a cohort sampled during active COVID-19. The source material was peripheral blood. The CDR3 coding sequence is TGCGCCAGCAGCTTGGAGGGACAGGGGATTTCACCCCTCCACTTT. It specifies CASSLEGQGISPLHF.